This is a list of T cell receptor beta chains from one sample in a study of blood T cell repertoires in COVID-19. Libraries were prepared by immunoSEQ multiplex PCR; TCRdb keeps only in-frame clonotypes and omits some of them. This sample has about 130,000 clones, with about 77% found just once. The sequenced sample consisted of peripheral blood. The receptors come from an elderly man with acute or convalescent COVID-19. The CDR3 runs from the conserved cysteine through the conserved F or W. The D gene is left open where the match is weak. The size entry is marked missing in some rows and otherwise reads once, few, many or a size class.

cdr3_length: 15
clone_size: -
v_call: TRBV7-2
j_call: TRBJ1-2
d_call: TRBD1
cdr3_nt: TGTGCCAGCAGCTCCCTTCGGACAGGGGGCTATGGCTACACCTTC
cdr3_aa: CASSSLRTGGYGYTF

cdr3_length: 16
clone_size: -
v_call: TRBV19
j_call: TRBJ1-4
d_call: TRBD1
cdr3_nt: TGTGCCAGTAGTTCAACCCCCGGGACAGAAAATGAAAAACTGTTTTTT
cdr3_aa: CASSSTPGTENEKLFF

cdr3_length: 16
clone_size: -
v_call: TRBV13
j_call: TRBJ1-1
d_call: TRBD1
cdr3_nt: TGTGCCAGCAGACCAGGGACAGGGGCGATGAACACTGAAGCTTTCTTT
cdr3_aa: CASRPGTGAMNTEAFF

cdr3_length: 14
clone_size: -
v_call: TRBV7-8
j_call: TRBJ1-4
d_call: TRBD1
cdr3_nt: TGTGCCAGCAGCGTCCGGGACAGTAATGAAAAACTGTTTTTT
cdr3_aa: CASSVRDSNEKLFF

cdr3_length: 15
clone_size: -
v_call: TRBV7-9
j_call: TRBJ2-5
d_call: TRBD1
cdr3_nt: TGTGCCAGCAGCAAGGGACAGCTCTACCAAGAGACCCAGTACTTC
cdr3_aa: CASSKGQLYQETQYF

cdr3_length: 11
clone_size: -
v_call: TRBV12-3/TRBV12-4
j_call: TRBJ2-1
d_call: -
cdr3_nt: TGTGCCAGCAGTCCGCGGGTTGAGCAGTTCTTC
cdr3_aa: CASSPRVEQFF

cdr3_length: 17
clone_size: -
v_call: TRBV27
j_call: TRBJ1-4
d_call: -
cdr3_nt: TGTGCCAGAACGAAAGCCCACCCACGTCTGCTCGTTGAAAAACTGTTTTTT
cdr3_aa: CARTKAHPRLLVEKLFF

cdr3_length: 15
clone_size: -
v_call: TRBV18
j_call: TRBJ1-6
d_call: TRBD1
cdr3_nt: TGTGCCAGCTCAAAGGACAGGGGTGATAATTCACCCCTCCACTTT
cdr3_aa: CASSKDRGDNSPLHF

cdr3_length: 14
clone_size: -
v_call: TRBV4-2
j_call: TRBJ1-4
d_call: -
cdr3_nt: TGTGCCAGCAGCCAAGTACAGACTAATGAAAAACTGTTTTTT
cdr3_aa: CASSQVQTNEKLFF

cdr3_length: 16
clone_size: -
v_call: TRBV19
j_call: TRBJ1-5
d_call: TRBD1
cdr3_nt: TGTGCCAGTAGTGTCCTAGACAGGGGGCTCGGGCAGCCCCAGCATTTT
cdr3_aa: CASSVLDRGLGQPQHF

cdr3_length: 14
clone_size: -
v_call: TRBV9
j_call: TRBJ2-2
d_call: -
cdr3_nt: TGTGCCAGCAGCGTAGGACAGCACACCGGGGAGCTGTTTTTT
cdr3_aa: CASSVGQHTGELFF

cdr3_length: 13
clone_size: -
v_call: TRBV6-1
j_call: TRBJ1-5
d_call: -
cdr3_nt: TGTGCCAGCAGTGGCCGGGGCAATCAGCCCCAGCATTTT
cdr3_aa: CASSGRGNQPQHF

cdr3_length: 16
clone_size: -
v_call: TRBV27
j_call: TRBJ2-2
d_call: TRBD2
cdr3_nt: TGTGCCAGCAGTCTAGAAATAGCGGGGGGCACCGGGGAGCTGTTTTTT
cdr3_aa: CASSLEIAGGTGELFF

cdr3_length: 15
clone_size: -
v_call: TRBV3-1/TRBV3-2
j_call: TRBJ2-3
d_call: TRBD2
cdr3_nt: TGTGCCAGCAGCCAAGAAGTCACGGGGGGGAATACGCAGTATTTT
cdr3_aa: CASSQEVTGGNTQYF

cdr3_length: 13
clone_size: -
v_call: TRBV2
j_call: TRBJ1-1
d_call: -
cdr3_nt: TGTGCCAGCAGTGGACAGCAGAACACTGAAGCTTTCTTT
cdr3_aa: CASSGQQNTEAFF

cdr3_length: 16
clone_size: -
v_call: TRBV7-8
j_call: TRBJ2-2
d_call: TRBD2
cdr3_nt: TGTGCCAGCAGCCCTCGGACTAGCGGGGGAACCGGGGAGCTGTTTTTT
cdr3_aa: CASSPRTSGGTGELFF

cdr3_length: 15
clone_size: -
v_call: TRBV2
j_call: TRBJ1-5
d_call: TRBD1
cdr3_nt: TGTGCCAGCAGGGACCGGGACAGGGGGAATCAGCCCCAGCATTTT
cdr3_aa: CASRDRDRGNQPQHF

cdr3_length: 14
clone_size: few
v_call: TRBV6-6
j_call: TRBJ1-3
d_call: -
cdr3_nt: TGTGCCAGCAGTTACGCGCGACAGGGAAACACCATATATTTT
cdr3_aa: CASSYARQGNTIYF

cdr3_length: 14
clone_size: -
v_call: TRBV18
j_call: TRBJ2-7
d_call: -
cdr3_nt: TGTGCCAGCTCCCTAGACCTTTCCACTGGGGAGCAGTACTTC
cdr3_aa: CASSLDLSTGEQYF

cdr3_length: 18
clone_size: -
v_call: TRBV11-2
j_call: TRBJ2-7
d_call: -
cdr3_nt: TGTGCCAGCAGCTCCGTAAGGGGGGGGACGGACCGACCCTACGAGCAGTACTTC
cdr3_aa: CASSSVRGGTDRPYEQYF

cdr3_length: 12
clone_size: -
v_call: TRBV7-2
j_call: TRBJ2-3
d_call: -
cdr3_nt: TGTGCCAGCAGCTTAGGCGGCGGTACGCAGTATTTT
cdr3_aa: CASSLGGGTQYF

cdr3_length: 15
clone_size: -
v_call: TRBV5-5
j_call: TRBJ1-3
d_call: -
cdr3_nt: TGTGCCAGCAGCTTGGCCGGGGTTTCTGGAAACACCATATATTTT
cdr3_aa: CASSLAGVSGNTIYF

cdr3_length: 14
clone_size: few
v_call: TRBV18
j_call: TRBJ2-7
d_call: -
cdr3_nt: TGTGCCAGCTCACCGGACAGAGGGAGCTACGAGCAGTACTTC
cdr3_aa: CASSPDRGSYEQYF

cdr3_length: 11
clone_size: few
v_call: TRBV30
j_call: TRBJ2-5
d_call: -
cdr3_nt: TGTGCCTGCATCAGAGGGGAGACCCAGTACTTC
cdr3_aa: CACIRGETQYF

cdr3_length: 15
clone_size: -
v_call: TRBV7-8
j_call: TRBJ2-6
d_call: TRBD1
cdr3_nt: TGTGCCAGCAGCTCCGGCGGCCGGACAGGGGACGTCCTGACTTTC
cdr3_aa: CASSSGGRTGDVLTF

cdr3_length: 13
clone_size: -
v_call: TRBV7-8
j_call: TRBJ1-2
d_call: -
cdr3_nt: TGTGCCAGCAGCTTACTTCCCAGCTATGGCTACACCTTC
cdr3_aa: CASSLLPSYGYTF

cdr3_length: 15
clone_size: -
v_call: TRBV7-9
j_call: TRBJ1-4
d_call: -
cdr3_nt: TGTGCCAGCAGCCCAAAGACACGGATTTCTGAAAAACTGTTTTTT
cdr3_aa: CASSPKTRISEKLFF